This TCR beta chain was retrieved from a study of blood T cell repertoires in COVID-19. For the study at large: Collection of acute and convalescent COVID-19 samples took place in the United States, Italy and Spain.

The CDR3 contains 15 residues. Trimming removed 2 bases at V and 6 bases at J, with 14 bases between. CDR1 and CDR2 (germline): SGDLS, YYNGEE. In the source study's methods: Nucleated cell number was recorded as an estimate derived from reference gene primer amplification. Only in-frame clones appear in the TCRdb table, and some are missing; sequencing was by immunoSEQ multiplex PCR. Clone size and V and J calls were adopted from that table, with D and trimming inferred from the DNA. This repertoire shows more than 95,000 clones, 79% found once; its top ten account for 30% to 45%. The chain carries TRBV9 and TRBJ1-4, with D possibly being TRBD1 (5 bases). Sequenced: peripheral blood. This sequence originates from a man aged 40-49 years with active or convalescent COVID-19. The CDR3 spells CASSVRGRADEKLFF. The CDR3 region has the DNA TGTGCCAGCAGCGTTAGGGGCAGGGCGGATGAAAAACTGTTTTTT.